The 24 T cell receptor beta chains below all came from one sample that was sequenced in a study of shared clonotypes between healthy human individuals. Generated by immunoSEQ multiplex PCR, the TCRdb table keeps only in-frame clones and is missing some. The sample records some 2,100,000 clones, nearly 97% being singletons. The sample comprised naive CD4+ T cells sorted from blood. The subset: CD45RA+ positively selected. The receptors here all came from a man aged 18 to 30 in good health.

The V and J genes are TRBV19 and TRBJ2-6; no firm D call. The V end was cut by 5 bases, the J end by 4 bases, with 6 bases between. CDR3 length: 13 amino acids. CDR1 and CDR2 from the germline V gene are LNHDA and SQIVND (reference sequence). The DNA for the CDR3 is TGTGCCAGTAGTCCCCAGGGGGCCAACGTCCTGACTTTC. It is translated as CASSPQGANVLTF.

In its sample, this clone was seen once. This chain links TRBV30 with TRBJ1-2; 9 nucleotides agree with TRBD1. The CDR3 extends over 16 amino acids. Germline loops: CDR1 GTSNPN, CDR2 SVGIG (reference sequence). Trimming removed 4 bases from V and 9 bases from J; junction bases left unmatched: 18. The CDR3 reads CAWNKRRKDRGDRYTF. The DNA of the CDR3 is TGTGCCTGGAATAAAAGGCGGAAGGACAGGGGAGATCGCTACACCTTC.

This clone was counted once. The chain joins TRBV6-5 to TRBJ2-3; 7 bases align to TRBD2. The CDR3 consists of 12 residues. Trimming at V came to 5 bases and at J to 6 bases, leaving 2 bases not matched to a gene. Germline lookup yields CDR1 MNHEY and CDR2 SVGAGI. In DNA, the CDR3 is TGTGCCAGCAGTCCCGGGGGGGATACGCAGTATTTT. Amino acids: CASSPGGDTQYF.

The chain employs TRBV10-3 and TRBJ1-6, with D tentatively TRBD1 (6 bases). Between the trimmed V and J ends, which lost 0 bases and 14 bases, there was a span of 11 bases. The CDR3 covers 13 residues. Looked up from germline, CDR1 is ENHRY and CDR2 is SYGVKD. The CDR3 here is CAISESFEGALHF. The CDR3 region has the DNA TGTGCCATCAGTGAGTCGTTCGAGGGGGCCCTCCACTTT.

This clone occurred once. The CDR3 sequence: CASSFLGGSYEQYF. In DNA form, the CDR3 reads TGTGCCAGCAGCTTTCTGGGGGGGAGCTACGAGCAGTACTTC. The gene calls are TRBV5-8 and TRBJ2-7; 7 bases map to TRBD2. This CDR3 is built from 14 residues. Germline V CDR1 and CDR2: SGHTS, YDEGEE. With V trimmed by 2 bases and J by 3 bases, 5 bases remained unmatched.

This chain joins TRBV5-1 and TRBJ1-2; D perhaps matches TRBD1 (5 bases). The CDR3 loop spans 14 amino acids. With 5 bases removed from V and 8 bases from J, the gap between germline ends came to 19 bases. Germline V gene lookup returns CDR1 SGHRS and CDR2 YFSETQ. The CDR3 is CASRSQESERGYTF. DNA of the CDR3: TGCGCCAGCAGGTCACAGGAATCTGAACGCGGCTACACCTTC.

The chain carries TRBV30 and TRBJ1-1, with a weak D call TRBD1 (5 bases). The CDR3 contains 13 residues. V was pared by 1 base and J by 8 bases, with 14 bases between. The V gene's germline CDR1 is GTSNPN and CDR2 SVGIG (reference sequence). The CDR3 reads CAWSAGFYREAFF. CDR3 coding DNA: TGTGCCTGGAGTGCCGGTTTTTACAGGGAAGCTTTCTTT.

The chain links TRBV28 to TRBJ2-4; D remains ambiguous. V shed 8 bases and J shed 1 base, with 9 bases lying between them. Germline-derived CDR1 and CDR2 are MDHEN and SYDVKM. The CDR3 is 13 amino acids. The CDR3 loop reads CASWATAKNIQYF. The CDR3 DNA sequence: TGTGCCAGCTGGGCGACGGCCAAAAACATTCAGTACTTC.

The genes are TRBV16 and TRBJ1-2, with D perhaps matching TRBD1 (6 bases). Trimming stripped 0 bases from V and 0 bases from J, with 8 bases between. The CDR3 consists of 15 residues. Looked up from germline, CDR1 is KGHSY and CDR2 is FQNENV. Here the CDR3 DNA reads TGTGCCAGCAGCCAATCGGGGGCCTCTAACTATGGCTACACCTTC. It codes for CASSQSGASNYGYTF.

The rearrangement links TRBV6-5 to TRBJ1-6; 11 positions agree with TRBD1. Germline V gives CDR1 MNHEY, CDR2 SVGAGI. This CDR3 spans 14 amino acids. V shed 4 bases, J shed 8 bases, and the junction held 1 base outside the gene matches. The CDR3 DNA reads TGTGCCAGCAGTTGGGACAGGGGGGATTCACCCCTCCACTTT. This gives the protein CASSWDRGDSPLHF.

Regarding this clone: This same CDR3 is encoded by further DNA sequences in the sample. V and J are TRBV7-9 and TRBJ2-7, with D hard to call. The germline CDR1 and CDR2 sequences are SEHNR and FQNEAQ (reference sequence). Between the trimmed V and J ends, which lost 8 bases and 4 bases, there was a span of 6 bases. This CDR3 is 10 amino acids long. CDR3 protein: CASGSYEQYF. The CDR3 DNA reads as TGTGCCAGCGGATCATACGAGCAGTACTTC.

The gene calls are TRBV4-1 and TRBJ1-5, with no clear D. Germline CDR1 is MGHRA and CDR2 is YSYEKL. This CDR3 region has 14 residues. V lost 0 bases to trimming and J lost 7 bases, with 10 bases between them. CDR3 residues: CASSQDQVPQPQHF. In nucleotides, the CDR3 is TGCGCCAGCAGCCAAGATCAGGTTCCCCAGCCCCAGCATTTT.

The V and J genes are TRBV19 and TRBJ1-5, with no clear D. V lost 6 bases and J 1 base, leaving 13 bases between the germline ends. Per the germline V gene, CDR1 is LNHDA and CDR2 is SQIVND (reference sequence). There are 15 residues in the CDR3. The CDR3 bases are TGTGCCAGTAGGGAAGATTTATGGAGCAATCAGCCCCAGCATTTT. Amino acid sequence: CASREDLWSNQPQHF.

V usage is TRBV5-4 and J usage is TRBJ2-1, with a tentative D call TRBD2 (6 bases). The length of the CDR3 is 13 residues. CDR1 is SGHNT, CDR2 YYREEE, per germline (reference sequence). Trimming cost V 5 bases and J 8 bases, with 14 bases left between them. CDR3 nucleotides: TGTGCCAGCAGAACCGGGACTCGAGATGAGCAGTTCTTC. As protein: CASRTGTRDEQFF.

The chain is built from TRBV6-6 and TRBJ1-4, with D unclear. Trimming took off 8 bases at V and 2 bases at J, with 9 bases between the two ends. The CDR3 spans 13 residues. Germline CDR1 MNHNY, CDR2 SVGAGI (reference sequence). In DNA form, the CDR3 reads TGTGCCAGCGTTGGCGCTACTAATGAAAAACTGTTTTTT. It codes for CASVGATNEKLFF.

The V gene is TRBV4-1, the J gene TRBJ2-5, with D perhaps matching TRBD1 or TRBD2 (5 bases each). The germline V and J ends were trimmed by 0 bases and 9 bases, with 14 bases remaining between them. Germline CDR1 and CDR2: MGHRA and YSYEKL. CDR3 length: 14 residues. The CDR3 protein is CASSQDRTPGPQYF. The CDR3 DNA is TGCGCCAGCAGCCAAGATAGGACCCCGGGGCCCCAGTACTTC.

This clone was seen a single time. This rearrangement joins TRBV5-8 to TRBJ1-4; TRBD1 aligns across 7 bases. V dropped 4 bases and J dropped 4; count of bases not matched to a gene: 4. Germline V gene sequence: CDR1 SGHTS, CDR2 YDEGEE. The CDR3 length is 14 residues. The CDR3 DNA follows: TGTGCCAGCAGCCCGGGACAGATTAATGAAAAACTGTTTTTT. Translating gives CASSPGQINEKLFF.

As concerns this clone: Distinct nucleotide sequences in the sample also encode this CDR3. In nucleotides, the CDR3 is TGTGCCAGCAGTGAGGTCGATAGCAATCAGCCCCAGCATTTT. It yields the protein CASSEVDSNQPQHF. The J gene is TRBJ1-5, the V gene TRBV6-1, with no clear D. The CDR3 has 14 residues. V shed 3 bases and J shed 0 bases, with 6 bases lying between them. Germline-derived CDR1 and CDR2 are MNHNS and SASEGT.

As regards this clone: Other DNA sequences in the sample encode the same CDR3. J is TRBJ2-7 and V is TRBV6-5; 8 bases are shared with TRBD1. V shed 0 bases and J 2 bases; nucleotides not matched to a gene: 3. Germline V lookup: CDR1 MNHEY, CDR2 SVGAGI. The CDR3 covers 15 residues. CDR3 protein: CASSYSGQGTYEQYF. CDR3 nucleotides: TGTGCCAGCAGTTACTCCGGACAGGGTACCTACGAGCAGTACTTC.

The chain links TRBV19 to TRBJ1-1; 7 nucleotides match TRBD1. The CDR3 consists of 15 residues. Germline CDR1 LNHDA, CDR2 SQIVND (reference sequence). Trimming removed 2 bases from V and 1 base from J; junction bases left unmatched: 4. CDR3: CASSIRRDRNTEAFF. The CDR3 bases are TGTGCCAGTAGTATAAGGCGGGACAGGAACACTGAAGCTTTCTTT.

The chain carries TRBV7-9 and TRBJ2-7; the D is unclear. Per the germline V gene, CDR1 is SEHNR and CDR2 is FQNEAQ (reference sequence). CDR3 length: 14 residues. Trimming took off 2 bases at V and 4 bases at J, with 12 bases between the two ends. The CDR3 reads CASSLYAGEYEQYF. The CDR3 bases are TGTGCCAGCAGCTTATATGCAGGTGAATACGAGCAGTACTTC.

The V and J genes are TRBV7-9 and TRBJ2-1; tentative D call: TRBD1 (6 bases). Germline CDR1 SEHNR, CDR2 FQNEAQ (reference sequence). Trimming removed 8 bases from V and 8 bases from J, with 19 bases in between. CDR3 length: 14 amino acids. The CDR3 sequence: CASLQGLKGDEQFF. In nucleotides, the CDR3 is TGTGCCAGCCTCCAGGGGCTTAAGGGGGATGAGCAGTTCTTC.

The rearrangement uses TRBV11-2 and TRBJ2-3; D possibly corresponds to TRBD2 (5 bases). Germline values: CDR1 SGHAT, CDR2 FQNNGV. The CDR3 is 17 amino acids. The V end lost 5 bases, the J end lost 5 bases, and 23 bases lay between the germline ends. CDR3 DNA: TGTGCCAGCAGCCCGAACCCGGATTGGGGAGTGAGAGATACGCAGTATTTT. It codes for CASSPNPDWGVRDTQYF.

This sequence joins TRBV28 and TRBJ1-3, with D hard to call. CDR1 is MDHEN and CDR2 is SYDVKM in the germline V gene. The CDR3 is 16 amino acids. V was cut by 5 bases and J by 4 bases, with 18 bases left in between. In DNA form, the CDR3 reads TGTGCCAGCAGTCCCGACCGGGTCATTACAGGAAACACCATATATTTT. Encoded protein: CASSPDRVITGNTIYF.